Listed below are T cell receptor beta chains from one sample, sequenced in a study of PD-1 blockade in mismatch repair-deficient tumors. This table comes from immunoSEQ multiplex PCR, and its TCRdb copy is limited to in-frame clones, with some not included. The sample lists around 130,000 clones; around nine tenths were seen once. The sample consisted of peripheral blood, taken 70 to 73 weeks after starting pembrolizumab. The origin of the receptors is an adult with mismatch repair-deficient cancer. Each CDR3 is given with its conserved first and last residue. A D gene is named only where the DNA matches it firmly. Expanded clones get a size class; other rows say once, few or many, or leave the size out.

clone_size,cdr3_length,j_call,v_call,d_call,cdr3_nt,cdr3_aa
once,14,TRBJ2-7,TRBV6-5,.,TGTGCCAGCAGTTACGGGGGGATCACGGGCGAGCAGTACTTC,CASSYGGITGEQYF
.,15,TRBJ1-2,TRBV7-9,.,TGTGCCAGCAGCACTTTGGGGGTATCTAACTATGGCTACACCTTC,CASSTLGVSNYGYTF
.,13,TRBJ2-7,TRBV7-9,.,TGTGCCAGCATTGGCAGGGGCACCTACGAGCAGTACTTC,CASIGRGTYEQYF
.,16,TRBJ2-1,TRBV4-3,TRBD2,TGCGCCAGCAGCCAAACAGGACTAGCTGCATCCAATGAGCAGTTCTTC,CASSQTGLAASNEQFF
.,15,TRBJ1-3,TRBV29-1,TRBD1,TGCAGCGTCACACAGGGGGAAGCCTCTGGAAACACCATATATTTT,CSVTQGEASGNTIYF
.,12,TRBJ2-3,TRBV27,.,TGTGCCAGCAGACTTGGCACAGATACGCAGTATTTT,CASRLGTDTQYF
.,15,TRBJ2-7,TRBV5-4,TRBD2,TGTGCCAGCAGCTTGGTGTTAGCGGGAGGCGGCGAGCAGTACTTC,CASSLVLAGGGEQYF
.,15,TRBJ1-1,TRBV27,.,TGTGCCAGCAGCCCCAACTATCCGCGGGACAATGAAGCTTTCTTT,CASSPNYPRDNEAFF
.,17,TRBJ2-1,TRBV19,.,TGTGCCAGTAGTAACGTTAGGGTCTCCCCAATCTACAATGAGCAGTTCTTC,CASSNVRVSPIYNEQFF
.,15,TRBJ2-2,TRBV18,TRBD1,TGTGCCAGCTCACCAATTACAGGGGTCTCCGGGGAGCTGTTTTTT,CASSPITGVSGELFF
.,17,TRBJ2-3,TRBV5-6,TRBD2,TGTGCCAGCAGCTTGGAGATAGCGGGAGGGCCCTTGGATACGCAGTATTTT,CASSLEIAGGPLDTQYF
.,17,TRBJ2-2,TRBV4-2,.,TGTGCCAGCAGCCAAGATTATCAGGGGCCCTACACCGGGGAGCTGTTTTTT,CASSQDYQGPYTGELFF
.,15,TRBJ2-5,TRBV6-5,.,TGTGCCAGCAGCCCCCGGGACTCCGGGGCTAAGACCCAGTACTTC,CASSPRDSGAKTQYF
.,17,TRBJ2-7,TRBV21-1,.,TGTGCCAGCAGCAAAAGGGGAGCGGAAAGGAGCTCCTACGAGCAGTACTTC,CASSKRGAERSSYEQYF
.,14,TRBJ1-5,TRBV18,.,TGTGCCAGCTCACCAGTTAGTAGCAATCAGCCCCAGCATTTT,CASSPVSSNQPQHF
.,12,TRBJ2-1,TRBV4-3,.,TGCGCCAGCAGCCACCTCAACAATGAGCAGTTCTTC,CASSHLNNEQFF
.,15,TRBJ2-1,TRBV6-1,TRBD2,TGTGCCAGCAGTGGCCAGGGACTAGCCGCTACTGAGCAGTTCTTC,CASSGQGLAATEQFF
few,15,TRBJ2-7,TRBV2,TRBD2,TGTGCCAGCAGTGGGTATAGCGGGACTTCCTACGAGCAGTACTTC,CASSGYSGTSYEQYF
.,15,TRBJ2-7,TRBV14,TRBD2,TGTGCCAGCAGCCAAGGTAGCGGGAATCCCTACGAGCAGTACTTC,CASSQGSGNPYEQYF
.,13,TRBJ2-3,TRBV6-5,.,TGTGCCAGCAGTTACCCGGACACAGATACGCAGTATTTT,CASSYPDTDTQYF
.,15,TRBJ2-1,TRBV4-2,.,TGTGCCAGCAGCCAAGATTCGGCTAGCAAGAATGAGCAGTTCTTC,CASSQDSASKNEQFF
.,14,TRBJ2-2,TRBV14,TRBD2,TGTGCCAGCAGCGGGACTAGCGCCACCGGGGAGCTGTTTTTT,CASSGTSATGELFF
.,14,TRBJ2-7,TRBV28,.,TGTGCCAGCAGTTACGCGGGACGTCTATACGAGCAGTACTTC,CASSYAGRLYEQYF
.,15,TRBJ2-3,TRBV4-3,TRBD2,TGCGCCAGCAGCAAGGGGACTAGCAGGTCAGATACGCAGTATTTT,CASSKGTSRSDTQYF
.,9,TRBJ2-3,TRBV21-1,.,TGTGCCAGGGCCGATACGCAGTATTTT,CARADTQYF
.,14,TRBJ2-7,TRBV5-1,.,TGCGCCAGCACCCCAGGAGGTAGGGTTGCCGAGCAGTACTTC,CASTPGGRVAEQYF
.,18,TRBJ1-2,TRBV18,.,TGTGCCAGCTCACCATCCCCGGTGACAGGTTTAAGGTTTTATGGCTACACCTTC,CASSPSPVTGLRFYGYTF
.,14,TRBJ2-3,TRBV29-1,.,TGCAGCGTGGAGGGTGGGATGTCCACAGATACGCAGTATTTT,CSVEGGMSTDTQYF
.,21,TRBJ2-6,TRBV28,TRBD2,TGTGCCAGCAGTTACGACGCCCTTCGGACTAGCGGTAGCTCTGGGGCCAACGTCCTGACTTTC,CASSYDALRTSGSSGANVLTF
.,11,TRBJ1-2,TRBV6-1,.,TGTGCCAGCAGTCACCTAGGTGGCTACACCTTC,CASSHLGGYTF
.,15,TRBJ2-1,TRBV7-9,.,TGTGCCAGCAGCTTCCCGGACTACCCATACAATGAGCAGTTCTTC,CASSFPDYPYNEQFF
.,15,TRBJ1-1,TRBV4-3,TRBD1,TGCGCCAGCAGCCAAGATACAGGGGTTTACACTGAAGCTTTCTTT,CASSQDTGVYTEAFF
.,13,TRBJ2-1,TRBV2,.,TGTGCCAGCAGTGATGGTCAGACGAATGAGCAGTTCTTC,CASSDGQTNEQFF
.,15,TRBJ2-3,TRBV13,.,TGTGCCAGCAGCAGCCTCGGACAGTCCACAGATACGCAGTATTTT,CASSSLGQSTDTQYF
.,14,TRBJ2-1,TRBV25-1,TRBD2,TGTGCATGTAGCGGGAGGGGATCCCACAATGAGCAGTTCTTC,CACSGRGSHNEQFF
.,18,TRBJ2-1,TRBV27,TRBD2,TGTGCCAGCAGTCGCGGACTAGCGGGAGGGGAGTCCTACAATGAGCAGTTCTTC,CASSRGLAGGESYNEQFF
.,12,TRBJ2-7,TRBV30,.,TGTGCCTGGAGTTTGCGTCCTAGGGAGCAGTACTTC,CAWSLRPREQYF
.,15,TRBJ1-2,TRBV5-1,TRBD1,TGCGCCAGCAGCGGGGGACAGGGGGCGGACTATGGCTACACCTTC,CASSGGQGADYGYTF
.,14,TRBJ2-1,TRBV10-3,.,TGTGCCATCAGTGGGCAGGTCTCCTACAATGAGCAGTTCTTC,CAISGQVSYNEQFF
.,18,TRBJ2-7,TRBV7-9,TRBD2,TGTGCCAGCAGCGGTAGCGGGCAGGAGGTTTTGTTTTCCTACGAGCAGTACTTC,CASSGSGQEVLFSYEQYF